This TCR beta chain was captured in a study of graft-versus-host responses after intestinal transplantation. The overall study: All recipients were transplanted with multivisceral, liver-intestinal, or isolated intestinal grafts. All recipients were given anti-thymocyte globulin induction, and tacrolimus and steroids were then administered for around three years. The study, taken as a whole, reports: Where graft-donor T cell macrochimerism was present, patients had high graft-versus-host to host-versus-graft clonal ratios in allografts.

The CDR3 runs 14 residues. From germline, CDR1 is LGHNA and CDR2 YSLEER. J lost 5 bases, V lost 5 bases, and 5 bases had no gene match. As for this clone: Antigen: not known.

Method: immunoSEQ multiplex PCR; TCRdb's copy keeps in-frame clones and lacks some. The sample lists some 90,000 clones; 85% to 95% were seen once. V is TRBV4-3 and J is TRBJ2-7; 11 bases are a match to TRBD1. The starting material was unstimulated CD8+ T cells sorted from spleen or lymph node cells, obtained before transplant. The clonotype originates from a human donor who was the organ donor for an intestinal transplant. CDR3 amino acids: CASSKDRGLDEQYF. In DNA form, the CDR3 reads TGCGCCAGCAGCAAGGACAGGGGGCTCGACGAGCAGTACTTC.